This TCR beta chain originates from a study of technical replicates of blood from a few donors (dated by TCRdb to about 2017). For this clone: Its antigen is still unknown. No base quality values were provided; no much bigger clone lies one nucleotide off.

CDR1 is given as MNHNY and CDR2 as SVGAGI, both from the germline V gene (reference sequence). From the cysteine up to the phenylalanine, the CDR3 has a length of 15 residues. The only DNA kept is the CDR3, 45 bases in frame from the first base. Trimming at the junction amounts to 4 bases on V and 3 bases on J, and the germline ends lie 14 bases apart. The library was generated by the immunoSEQ multiplex PCR assay. The source is immuneACCESS, and TCRdb retained only in-frame sequences with V and J called. Part of the clones is not carried over; for the studies checked, unresolved V genes explain less than half of this, and the remainder is unexplained. The sample table lists 85,000 to 95,000 clones, 90% to 97% of them with a count of one. The ten most abundant clones make up approximately 0.35% of the sample.

Material for sequencing was T cells isolated from PBMCs. Recombination joined TRBV6-6 with TRBJ2-3; TRBD1 is a weak D gene call, 5 bases matching. The sequence derives from a human donor in good health. CDR3 sequence: CASSSYLDSTDTQYF. The base sequence is TGTGCCAGCAGTTCCTACCTTGACAGTACAGATACGCAGTATTTT.